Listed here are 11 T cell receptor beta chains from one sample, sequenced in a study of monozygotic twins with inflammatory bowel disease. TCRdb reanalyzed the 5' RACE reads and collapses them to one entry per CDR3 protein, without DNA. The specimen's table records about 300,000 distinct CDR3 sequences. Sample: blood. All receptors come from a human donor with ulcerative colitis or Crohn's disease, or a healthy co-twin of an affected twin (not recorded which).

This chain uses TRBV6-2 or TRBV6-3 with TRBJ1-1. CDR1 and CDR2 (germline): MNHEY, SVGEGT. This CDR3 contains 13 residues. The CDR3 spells CASSYRQATEAFF.

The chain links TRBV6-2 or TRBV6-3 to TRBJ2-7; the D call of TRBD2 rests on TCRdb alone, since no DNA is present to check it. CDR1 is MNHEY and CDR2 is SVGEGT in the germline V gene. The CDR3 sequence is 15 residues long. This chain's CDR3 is CASRLAGGPRNEQYF.

The CDR3 loop is CASSPGTGHSNQPQHF. J is TRBJ1-5 and V is TRBV7-2; TCRdb reports TRBD1, a call that lacks DNA to check it against. The CDR3 covers 16 residues. Germline CDR1 and CDR2: SGHTA and FQGNSA.

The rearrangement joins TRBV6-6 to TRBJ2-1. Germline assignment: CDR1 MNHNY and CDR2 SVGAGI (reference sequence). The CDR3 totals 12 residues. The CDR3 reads CASFTNNNEQFF.

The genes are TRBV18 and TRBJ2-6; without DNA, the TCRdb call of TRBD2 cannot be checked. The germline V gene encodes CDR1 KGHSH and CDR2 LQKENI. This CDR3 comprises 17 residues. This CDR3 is CASSSIATYPGANVLTF.

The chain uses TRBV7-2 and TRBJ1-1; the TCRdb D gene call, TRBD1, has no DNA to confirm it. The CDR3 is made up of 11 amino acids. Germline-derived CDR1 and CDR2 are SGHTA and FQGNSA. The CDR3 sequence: CASSWDREAFF. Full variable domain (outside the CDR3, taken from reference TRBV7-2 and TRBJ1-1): GAGVSQSPSNKVTEKGKDVELRCDPISGHTALYWYRQSLGQGLEFLIYFQGNSAPDKSGLPSDRFSAERTGGSVSTLTIQRTQQEDSAVYLCASSWDREAFFGQGTRLTVV.

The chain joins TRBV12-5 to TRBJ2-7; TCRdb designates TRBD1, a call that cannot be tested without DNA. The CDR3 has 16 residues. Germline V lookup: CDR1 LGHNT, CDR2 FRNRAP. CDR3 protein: CASGLLSSGRMYEQYF.

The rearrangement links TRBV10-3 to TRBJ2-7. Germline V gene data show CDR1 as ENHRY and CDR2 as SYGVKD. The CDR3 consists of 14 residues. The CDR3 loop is CAISETGATYEQYF.

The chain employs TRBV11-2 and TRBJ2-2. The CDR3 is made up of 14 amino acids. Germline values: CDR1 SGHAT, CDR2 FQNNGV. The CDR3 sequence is CASSLRPQRGELFF. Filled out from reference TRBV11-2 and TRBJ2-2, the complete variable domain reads EAGVAQSPRYKIIEKRQSVAFWCNPISGHATLYWYQQILGQGPKLLIQFQNNGVVDDSQLPKDRFSAERLKGVDSTLKIQPAKLEDSAVYLCASSLRPQRGELFFGEGSRLTVL.

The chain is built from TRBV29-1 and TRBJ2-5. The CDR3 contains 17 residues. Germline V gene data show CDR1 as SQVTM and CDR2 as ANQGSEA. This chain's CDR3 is CSVVIFGPKRGKETQYF.

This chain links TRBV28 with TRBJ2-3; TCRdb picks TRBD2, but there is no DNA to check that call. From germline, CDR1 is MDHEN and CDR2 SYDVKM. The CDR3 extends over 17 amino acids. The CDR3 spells CASSSLLSGRVPDTQYF.